These 15 T cell receptor beta chains came from one sample sequenced in a study of blood T cell repertoires in COVID-19. The protocol was immunoSEQ multiplex PCR, while the TCRdb copy is restricted to in-frame clones and leaves out a portion. In the table there are some 250,000 clones, over 80% of which are singletons. The sample consisted of peripheral blood. The receptors derive from a man aged 30 to 45 who had recovered from COVID-19.

This chain links TRBV18 with TRBJ2-2; 13 nucleotides line up with TRBD2. Trimming at V came to 0 bases and at J to 4 bases, leaving 2 bases not matched to a gene. This CDR3 contains 17 residues. The germline CDR1 and CDR2 sequences are KGHSH and LQKENI. CDR3 sequence: CASSPPTSGGTTGELFF. The DNA for the CDR3 is TGTGCCAGCTCACCACCGACTAGCGGGGGGACCACCGGGGAGCTGTTTTTT. The full variable domain, with the rest looked up from reference TRBV18 and TRBJ2-2, is NAGVMQNPRHLVRRRGQEARLRCSPMKGHSHVYWYRQLPEEGLKFMVYLQKENIIDESGMPKERFSAEFPKEGPSILRIQQVVRGDSAAYFCASSPPTSGGTTGELFFGEGSRLTVL.

About this clone itself: Within the sample, other DNA sequences also encode this same CDR3. This chain joins TRBV3-1 (or the pseudogene TRBV3-2) and TRBJ2-5, with D tentatively TRBD1 (5 bases). This CDR3 is 12 amino acids long. V shed 6 bases and J shed 4 bases, with 9 bases lying between them. Germline V gene lookup returns CDR1 LGHDT and CDR2 YNNKEL (reference sequence). The CDR3 protein is CASSRTGETQYF. CDR3 bases: TGTGCCAGCAGTCGAACAGGAGAGACCCAGTACTTC.

This chain joins TRBV6-5 and TRBJ1-1; 10 bases line up with TRBD1. With 5 bases clipped from V and 4 bases from J, the junction kept 7 bases outside the gene matches. The germline CDR1 and CDR2 sequences are MNHEY and SVGAGI. The CDR3 runs 15 residues. The CDR3 loop is CASSPLDRGGTEAFF. The CDR3 nucleotides read TGTGCCAGCAGTCCCCTGGACAGGGGGGGCACTGAAGCTTTCTTT.

Here the CDR3 reads CSVEEGDRGRNEQYF. In DNA form, the CDR3 reads TGCAGCGTTGAAGAAGGGGACAGGGGGCGGAACGAGCAGTACTTC. The rearrangement links TRBV29-1 to TRBJ2-7; 12 bases fit TRBD1. Germline lookup yields CDR1 SQVTM and CDR2 ANQGSEA. Trimming removed 0 bases from V and 5 bases from J; junction bases left unmatched: 5. This CDR3 comprises 15 residues.

The chain combines TRBV28 with TRBJ2-5; 7 nucleotides match TRBD2. Germline loops: CDR1 MDHEN, CDR2 SYDVKM. This CDR3 is built from 14 residues. V lost 4 bases and J lost 1; bases outside the gene matches: 3. CDR3: CASSSPSGQETQYF. CDR3 in DNA: TGTGCCAGCAGTTCCCCTAGCGGCCAAGAGACCCAGTACTTC.

DNA for the CDR3: TGCGCCAGCAGCCCTAGGGGGATTCTCACCGGGGAGCTGTTTTTT. This encodes CASSPRGILTGELFF. This chain links TRBV4-1 with TRBJ2-2; possible D gene TRBD1, 6 bases. Trimming stripped 4 bases from V and 4 bases from J, with 13 bases between. The CDR3 is made up of 15 amino acids. The V gene's germline CDR1 is MGHRA and CDR2 YSYEKL.

V is TRBV9 and J is TRBJ2-1; D call uncertain. The CDR3 runs to 16 residues. Germline assignment: CDR1 SGDLS and CDR2 YYNGEE. The ends were cut back, 0 bases at V and 0 bases at J, with 10 bases in the middle. CDR3 sequence (DNA): TGTGCCAGCAGCGTAGTGTGGGCGAGCTCCTACAATGAGCAGTTCTTC. Translation gives CASSVVWASSYNEQFF.

Remarks on this clone: Other nucleotide sequences in the sample specify the same CDR3. V and J are TRBV18 and TRBJ1-5, with D perhaps matching TRBD1 (5 bases). The CDR3 is 13 residues long. CDR1 is KGHSH, CDR2 LQKENI, per germline. Trimming left V 3 bases short and J 4 bases short, with 7 bases between. The chain's CDR3 is CASSPDRNQPQHF. The CDR3 DNA is TGTGCCAGCTCACCTGACAGAAATCAGCCCCAGCATTTT.

This clone occurred once. The chain links TRBV12-3 or TRBV12-4 to TRBJ2-2; unclear D gene. This CDR3 region has 13 residues. V lost 8 bases and J lost 3, with 10 bases in between. The CDR3 region is CASRSPYTGELFF. CDR3 nucleotide sequence: TGTGCCAGCCGTTCTCCCTACACCGGGGAGCTGTTTTTT.

This chain links TRBV10-3 with TRBJ1-3; no reliable D call. This CDR3 is built from 12 residues. Trimming left V 11 bases short and J 1 base short, with 9 bases between. Germline loops: CDR1 ENHRY, CDR2 SYGVKD. CDR3 region: CAAGSSGNTIYF. The CDR3 nucleotides are TGTGCCGCCGGTTCTTCTGGAAACACCATATATTTT.

The rearrangement links TRBV2 to TRBJ1-5, with 7 bases matching TRBD1. Germline CDR1 is SNHLY and CDR2 is FYNNEI. The V segment lost 1 base and the J segment 5 bases; nucleotides outside the gene matches: 5. The CDR3 runs to 15 residues. CDR3 nucleotide sequence: TGTGCCAGCAGTGAAGACGTCACAGGGGATCAGCCCCAGCATTTT. This codes for CASSEDVTGDQPQHF. Complete variable domain (other parts from reference TRBV2 and TRBJ1-5): EPEVTQTPSHQVTQMGQEVILRCVPISNHLYFYWYRQILGQKVEFLVSFYNNEISEKSEIFDDQFSVERPDGSNFTLKIRSTKLEDSAMYFCASSEDVTGDQPQHFGDGTRLSIL.

V usage is TRBV19 and J usage is TRBJ2-6, with a tentative D call TRBD1 (5 bases). The germline gives CDR1 LNHDA, CDR2 SQIVND (reference sequence). V lost 6 bases and J 0 bases, leaving 18 bases between the germline ends. This CDR3 spans 18 amino acids. The CDR3 DNA reads as TGTGCCAGTAGAGTCGGACACTTACTCGGCTCTGGGGCCAACGTCCTGACTTTC. It is translated as CASRVGHLLGSGANVLTF. Complete variable domain (other parts from reference TRBV19 and TRBJ2-6): DGGITQSPKYLFRKEGQNVTLSCEQNLNHDAMYWYRQDPGQGLRLIYYSQIVNDFQKGDIAEGYSVSREKKESFPLTVTSAQKNPTAFYLCASRVGHLLGSGANVLTFGAGSRLTVL.

About this clone: Additional DNA sequences in this sample encode the identical CDR3. V and J are TRBV14 and TRBJ1-4; the D is unclear. CDR1 and CDR2 from the germline V gene are SGHDN and FVKESK. V lost 1 base and J lost 6, with 9 bases in between. The CDR3 length is 14 residues. The CDR3 DNA reads as TGTGCCAGCAGCCAAGTAGGCGGATATGAAAAACTGTTTTTT. Amino acids: CASSQVGGYEKLFF.

The chain links TRBV5-1 to TRBJ2-7, with unresolved D. The CDR3 runs 15 residues. Trimming cost V 1 base and J 0 bases, with 11 bases left between them. Germline V CDR1 and CDR2: SGHRS, YFSETQ. CDR3 DNA sequence: TGCGCCAGCAGCTTGTTGACCGCTAGCTCCTACGAGCAGTACTTC. The encoded protein is CASSLLTASSYEQYF.

The chain links TRBV5-1 to TRBJ2-2; D might be TRBD2 (6 bases). CDR1 is SGHRS, CDR2 YFSETQ, per germline. The V gene lost 2 bases and the J gene lost 3 bases, with 8 bases spanning the gap. The CDR3 runs to 14 residues. The CDR3 sequence: CASSLPGDTGELFF. CDR3 bases: TGCGCCAGCAGCTTACCGGGGGACACCGGGGAGCTGTTTTTT.